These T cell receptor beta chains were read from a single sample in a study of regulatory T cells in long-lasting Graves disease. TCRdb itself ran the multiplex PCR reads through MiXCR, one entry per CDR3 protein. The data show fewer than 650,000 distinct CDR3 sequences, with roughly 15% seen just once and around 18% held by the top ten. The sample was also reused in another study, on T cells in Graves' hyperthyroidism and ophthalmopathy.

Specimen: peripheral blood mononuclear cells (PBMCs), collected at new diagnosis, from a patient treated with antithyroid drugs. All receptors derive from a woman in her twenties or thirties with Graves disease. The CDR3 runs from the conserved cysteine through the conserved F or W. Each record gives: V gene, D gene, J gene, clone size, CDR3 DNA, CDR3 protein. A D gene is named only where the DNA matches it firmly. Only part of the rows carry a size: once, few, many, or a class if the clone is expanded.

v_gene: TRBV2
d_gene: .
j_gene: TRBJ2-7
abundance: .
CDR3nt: TGTGCCAGCAGTTGGTACGAGCCCTACGAGCAGTACTTC
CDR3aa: CASSWYEPYEQYF

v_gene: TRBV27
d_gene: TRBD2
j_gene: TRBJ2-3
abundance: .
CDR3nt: TGTGCCAGCACGGGGGGTACCCCCCTCACAGATACGCAGTATTTT
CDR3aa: CASTGGTPLTDTQYF

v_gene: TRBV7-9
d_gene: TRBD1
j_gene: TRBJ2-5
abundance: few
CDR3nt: TGTGCCAGCAGCTTGGGTGACAGGGGCTGGGGAGAGACCCAGTACTTC
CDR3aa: CASSLGDRGWGETQYF

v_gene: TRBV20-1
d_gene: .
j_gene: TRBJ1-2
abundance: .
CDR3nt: TGCAGTGCTAGAGATCGAAGGGGCAGTAGCTATGGCTACACCTTC
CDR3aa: CSARDRRGSSYGYTF

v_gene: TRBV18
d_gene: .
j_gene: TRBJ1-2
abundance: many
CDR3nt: TGTGCCAGCTCACGTCTACAGGAGTCGGACGATGGCTACACCTTC
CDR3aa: CASSRLQESDDGYTF

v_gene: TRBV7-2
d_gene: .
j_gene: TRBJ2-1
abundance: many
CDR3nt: TGTGCCAGCAGCTCCTTCTCGGGCAATGAGCAGTTCTTC
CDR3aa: CASSSFSGNEQFF

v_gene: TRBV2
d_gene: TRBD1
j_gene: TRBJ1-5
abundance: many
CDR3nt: TGTGCCAGCAGCAGACAGGGGACTAGCAATCAGCCCCAGCATTTT
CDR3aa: CASSRQGTSNQPQHF

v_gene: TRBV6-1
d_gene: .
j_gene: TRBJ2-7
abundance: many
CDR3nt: TGTGCCAGCAGTGGGGCTAGCGTTCACGAGCAGTACTTC
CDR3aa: CASSGASVHEQYF

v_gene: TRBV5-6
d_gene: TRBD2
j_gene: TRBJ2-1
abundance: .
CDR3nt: TGTGCCAGCAGCTTTTTAGCGGGAGAACACAATGAGCAGTTCTTC
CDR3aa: CASSFLAGEHNEQFF

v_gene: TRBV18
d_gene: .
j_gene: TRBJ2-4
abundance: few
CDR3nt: TGTGCCAGCTCACCTGTCGCGGCAGGGGGGGACAAAAACATTCAGTACTTC
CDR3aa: CASSPVAAGGDKNIQYF

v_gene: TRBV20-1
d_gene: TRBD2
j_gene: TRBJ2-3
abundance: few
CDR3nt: TGCAGTGCTAGCGGCTCTGGGACTACTGATACGCAGTATTTT
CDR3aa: CSASGSGTTDTQYF

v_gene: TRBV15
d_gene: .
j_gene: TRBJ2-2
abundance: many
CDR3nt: TGTGCCACCAGCAGCTCGATAGTGAGCGCCGGGGAGCTGTTTTTT
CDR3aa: CATSSSIVSAGELFF

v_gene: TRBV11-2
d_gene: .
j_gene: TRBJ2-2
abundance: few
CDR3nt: TGTGCCAGCAGCGAACCCACAGGAGGGCACGGGGAGCTGTTTTTT
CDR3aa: CASSEPTGGHGELFF

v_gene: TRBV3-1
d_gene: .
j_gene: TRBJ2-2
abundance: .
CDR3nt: TGTGCCAGCAGCCAACCTGTGGGGCTTGCCCGAGACACCGGGGAGCTGTTTTTT
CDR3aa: CASSQPVGLARDTGELFF

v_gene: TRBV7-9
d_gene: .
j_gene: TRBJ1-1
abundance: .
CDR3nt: TGTGCCAGCGGCCACGGGAGCACTGAAGCTTTCTTT
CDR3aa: CASGHGSTEAFF

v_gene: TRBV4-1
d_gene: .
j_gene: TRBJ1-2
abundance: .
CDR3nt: TGCGCCAGCAGCCAAGTTGTGGGGGGAAACTATGGCTACACCTTC
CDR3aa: CASSQVVGGNYGYTF

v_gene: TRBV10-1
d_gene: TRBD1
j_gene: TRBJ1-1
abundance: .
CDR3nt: TGCGCCAGCAGCACGGACAGGGGAAATGAAGCTTTCTTT
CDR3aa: CASSTDRGNEAFF

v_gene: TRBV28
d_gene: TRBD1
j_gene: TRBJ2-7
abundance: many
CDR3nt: TGTGCCAGCTGGGGAGGACAGGGGGCGACGAGATTGGCCTACGAGCAGTACTTC
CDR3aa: CASWGGQGATRLAYEQYF

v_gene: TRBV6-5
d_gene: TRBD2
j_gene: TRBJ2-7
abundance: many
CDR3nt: TGTGCCAGCAGTTACTCGCCGGGGGGAGGTGCCGTACGATCCTACGAGCAGTACTTC
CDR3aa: CASSYSPGGGAVRSYEQYF

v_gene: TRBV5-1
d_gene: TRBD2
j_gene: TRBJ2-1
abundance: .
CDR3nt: TGCGCCGGATCTAGCGGCGAATCCTACAATGAGCAGTTCTTC
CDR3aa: CAGSSGESYNEQFF

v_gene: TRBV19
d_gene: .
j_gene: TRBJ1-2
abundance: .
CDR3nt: TGTGCCAGTAACAACCCCGGGTTGAACTATGGCTACACCTTC
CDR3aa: CASNNPGLNYGYTF

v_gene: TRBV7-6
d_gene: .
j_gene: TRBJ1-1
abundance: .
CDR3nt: TGTGCCAGCAGTTCCGGACCGCAAGCTGAAGCTTTCTTT
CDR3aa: CASSSGPQAEAFF